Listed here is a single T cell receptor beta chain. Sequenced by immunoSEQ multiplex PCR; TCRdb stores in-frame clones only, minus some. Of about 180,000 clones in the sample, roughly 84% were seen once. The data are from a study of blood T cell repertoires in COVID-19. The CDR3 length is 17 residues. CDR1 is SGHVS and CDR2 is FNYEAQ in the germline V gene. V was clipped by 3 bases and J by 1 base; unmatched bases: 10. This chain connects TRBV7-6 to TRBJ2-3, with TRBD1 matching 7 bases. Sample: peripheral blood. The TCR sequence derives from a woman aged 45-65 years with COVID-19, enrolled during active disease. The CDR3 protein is CASSFDRQGYGTDTQYF. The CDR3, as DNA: TGTGCCAGCAGCTTCGACCGACAGGGCTACGGCACAGATACGCAGTATTTT.